A selection of T cell receptor beta chains follows, all from one sample in a study of T cells in Graves' hyperthyroidism and ophthalmopathy. MiXCR, run by TCRdb on the multiplex PCR reads, gives a single entry per CDR3 protein. The sample includes 300,000 to 350,000 distinct CDR3 sequences, 18% of them seen just once. Sample: blood. The source is a woman aged 45-60 years with Graves' hyperthyroidism. CDR3s include the opening cysteine and the closing phenylalanine or tryptophan. Where a row states a size, it is once, few, many or the class of an expanded clone; other rows omit it.

cdr3_length	j_call	clone_size	v_call	cdr3_aa
19	TRBJ2-3	many	TRBV3-1	CASSQDLGTSGKLTDTQYF
14	TRBJ2-2	few	TRBV3-1	CASSQGRSTGELFF
16	TRBJ1-2	NA	TRBV20-1	CSATNPGTGGLDGYTF
12	TRBJ1-6	many	TRBV12-3/TRBV12-4	CASRQGTSPLHF
17	TRBJ2-2	many	TRBV6-2/TRBV6-3	CASRPDREPSNTGELFF
16	TRBJ1-1	NA	TRBV10-3	CAIGQPREGGGTEAFF
13	TRBJ1-2	few	TRBV30	CAWDLGGRGGYTF
12	TRBJ2-5	many	TRBV29-1	CSVAGGAETQYF
16	TRBJ2-1	few	TRBV18	CASSRRLAGEDNEQFF
16	TRBJ2-3	many	TRBV12-3/TRBV12-4	CASSLAGLAVADTQYF
12	TRBJ1-1	few	TRBV6-1	CASTVLGTEAFF
14	TRBJ1-3	NA	TRBV19	CASRDRGQGNTIYF
16	TRBJ2-4	many	TRBV20-1	CSARRAGATAKNIQYF
12	TRBJ2-1	many	TRBV5-1	CASSLSYNEQFF
14	TRBJ2-7	NA	TRBV27	CASQSGRGSYEQYF
13	TRBJ2-5	NA	TRBV18	CASSPSLGETQYF
14	TRBJ1-2	NA	TRBV20-1	CSARSEGALYGYTF
13	TRBJ1-1	many	TRBV3-1	CASTQGSDTEAFF
15	TRBJ2-1	NA	TRBV27	CASSLQAGGSYEQFF
13	TRBJ2-3	few	TRBV24-1	CATSDSRRDTQYF
15	TRBJ1-1	many	TRBV3-1	CASSPQGQVNTEAFF
14	TRBJ1-2	NA	TRBV28	CASSNPGAGPGYTF
13	TRBJ1-1	many	TRBV2	CASSVRLNTEAFF
14	TRBJ2-5	NA	TRBV19	CASSIQAAEETQYF
14	TRBJ1-1	many	TRBV2	CASSGVLGSFEAFF
15	TRBJ2-3	few	TRBV7-3	CASSQVDRSTDTQYF
14	TRBJ1-1	once	TRBV2	CASSDEVMNTEAFF
12	TRBJ2-5	many	TRBV11-2	CASSFGEETQYF
15	TRBJ1-1	NA	TRBV2	CARSRAQRENTEAFF
16	TRBJ2-3	NA	TRBV4-1	CASSLLLAGGTDTQYF
15	TRBJ1-1	NA	TRBV5-1	CASSSNFGQNTEAFF
14	TRBJ1-1	many	TRBV6-1	CASKFGDMNTEAFF
15	TRBJ2-1	NA	TRBV4-1	CASSQEGASGNEQFF
17	TRBJ1-5	few	TRBV20-1	CSARDYRGLGKDQPQHF
16	TRBJ1-4	many	TRBV10-1	CASSEDRTGLNEKLFF
15	TRBJ1-4	few	TRBV4-1	CASSHSRDTVEKLFF
13	TRBJ2-1	few	TRBV30	CAWRGLNYNEQFF
17	TRBJ2-2	NA	TRBV6-1	CASNYRASGVNTGELFF
16	TRBJ1-2	many	TRBV11-2	CASSLAPGVEGYGYTF
13	TRBJ1-1	few	TRBV7-2	CASSLTRPGEAFF
15	TRBJ1-1	many	TRBV12-3/TRBV12-4	CASSLAHRSNTEAFF
14	TRBJ1-2	many	TRBV28	CASRLSVAGYGYTF
16	TRBJ2-7	NA	TRBV2	CASSDLRDSYSYEQYF
11	TRBJ2-7	many	TRBV2	CASSEAYEQYF
14	TRBJ2-7	NA	TRBV3-1	CASSQAPDTYEQYF
12	TRBJ1-2	NA	TRBV12-3/TRBV12-4	CASSFHGRGYTF
15	TRBJ2-3	NA	TRBV27	CASSSSGGRRDTQYF
14	TRBJ1-2	NA	TRBV27	CASSPRDRVTGYTF
14	TRBJ2-5	few	TRBV5-1	CASSLQVSGETQYF
13	TRBJ2-2	once	TRBV20-1	CSTILALTGELFF
13	TRBJ1-5	many	TRBV3-1	CASSQGLIQPQHF
13	TRBJ1-1	many	TRBV2	CASSGGKRTEAFF
14	TRBJ2-1	NA	TRBV7-6	CASRAGGLSNEQFF
16	TRBJ1-5	NA	TRBV5-6	CASSLGLQMGNQPQHF
16	TRBJ1-1	NA	TRBV5-1	CASSLSGDILNTEAFF